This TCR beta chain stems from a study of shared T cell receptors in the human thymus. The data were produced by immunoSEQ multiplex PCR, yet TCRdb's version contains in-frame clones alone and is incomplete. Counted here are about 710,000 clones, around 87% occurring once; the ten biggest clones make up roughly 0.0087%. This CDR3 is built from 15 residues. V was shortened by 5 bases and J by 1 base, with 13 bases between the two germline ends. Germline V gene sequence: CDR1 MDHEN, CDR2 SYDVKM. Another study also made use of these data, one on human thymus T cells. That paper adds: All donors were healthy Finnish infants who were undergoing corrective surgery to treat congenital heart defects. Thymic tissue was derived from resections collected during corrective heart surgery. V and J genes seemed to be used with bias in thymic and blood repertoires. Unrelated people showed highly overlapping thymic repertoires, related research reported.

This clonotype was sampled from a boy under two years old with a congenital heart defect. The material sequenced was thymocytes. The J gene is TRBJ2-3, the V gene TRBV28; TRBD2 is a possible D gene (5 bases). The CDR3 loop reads CASSTLALGTDTQYF. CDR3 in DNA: TGTGCCAGCAGTACCCTAGCTCTCGGCACAGATACGCAGTATTTT. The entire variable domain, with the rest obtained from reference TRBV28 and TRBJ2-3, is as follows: DVKVTQSSRYLVKRTGEKVFLECVQDMDHENMFWYRQDPGLGLRLIYFSYDVKMKEKGDIPEGYSVSREKKERFSLILESASTNQTSMYLCASSTLALGTDTQYFGPGTRLTVL.